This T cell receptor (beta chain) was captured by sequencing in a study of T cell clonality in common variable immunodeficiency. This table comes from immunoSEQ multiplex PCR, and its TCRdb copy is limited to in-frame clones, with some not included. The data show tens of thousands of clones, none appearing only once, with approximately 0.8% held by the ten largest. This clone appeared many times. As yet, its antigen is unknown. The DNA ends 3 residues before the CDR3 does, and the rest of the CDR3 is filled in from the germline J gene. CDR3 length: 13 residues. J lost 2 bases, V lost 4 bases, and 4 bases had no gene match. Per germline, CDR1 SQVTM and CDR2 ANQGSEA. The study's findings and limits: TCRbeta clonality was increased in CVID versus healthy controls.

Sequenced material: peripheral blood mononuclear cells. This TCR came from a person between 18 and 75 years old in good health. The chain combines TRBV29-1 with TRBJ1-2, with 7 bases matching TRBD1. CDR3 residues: CSVAPGGNYGYTF. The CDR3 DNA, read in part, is TGCAGCGTTGCCCCAGGGGGGAACTATGGC. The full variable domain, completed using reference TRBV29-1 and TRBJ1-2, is SAVISQKPSRDICQRGTSLTIQCQVDSQVTMMFWYRQQPGQSLTLIATANQGSEATYESGFVIDKFPISRPNLTFSTLTVSNMSPEDSSIYLCSVAPGGNYGYTFGSGTRLTVV.